This is a list of T cell receptor beta chains from one sample in a study of blood T cell repertoires in COVID-19. Sequenced by immunoSEQ multiplex PCR; TCRdb stores in-frame clones only, minus some. This table has 200,000 to 250,000 clones, 80% to 90% appearing once. The sample was PBMCs or T cells enriched from blood (not recorded which). These receptor sequences come from a man aged 18 to 29 with acute COVID-19. Both conserved end residues are trimmed from each CDR3.

V gene: TRBV12-3/TRBV12-4; CDR3 length: 10; CDR3 protein: ASSFEYPEAF
V gene: TRBV28; CDR3 length: 13; CDR3 protein: ASSSQGAGWNEQF
V gene: TRBV6-2/TRBV6-3; CDR3 length: 12; CDR3 protein: ASSSSAGVETQY
V gene: TRBV5-4; CDR3 length: 14; CDR3 protein: ASSSGTVPNTGELF
V gene: TRBV6-2/TRBV6-3; CDR3 length: 15; CDR3 protein: ASSYDSLLYSNQPQH
V gene: TRBV7-9; CDR3 length: 17; CDR3 protein: ASSSAVPGQTTTNEKLF
V gene: TRBV19; CDR3 length: 9; CDR3 protein: ASTGGNEQF
V gene: TRBV27; CDR3 length: 13; CDR3 protein: ASSLSITGADTQY
V gene: TRBV5-1; CDR3 length: 13; CDR3 protein: ASSTSGRALDEQF
V gene: TRBV28; CDR3 length: 10; CDR3 protein: ASSWDRAKLF
V gene: TRBV6-2/TRBV6-3; CDR3 length: 14; CDR3 protein: ASSYSTTIGSYEQY
V gene: TRBV7-8; CDR3 length: 13; CDR3 protein: ASSPRQDLNYEQY
V gene: TRBV27; CDR3 length: 15; CDR3 protein: ASSFRRTANRDTEAF
V gene: TRBV30; CDR3 length: 10; CDR3 protein: AWSVLDRGAF
V gene: TRBV18; CDR3 length: 12; CDR3 protein: ASQRGRDNNEQF
V gene: TRBV7-2; CDR3 length: 13; CDR3 protein: ASTRGGSNTGELF
V gene: TRBV7-8; CDR3 length: 14; CDR3 protein: ASSSKTGTGSYEQY
V gene: TRBV30; CDR3 length: 13; CDR3 protein: AWIYFRGPRNTIY
V gene: TRBV7-9; CDR3 length: 13; CDR3 protein: ASSLGQTENYGYT
V gene: TRBV5-1; CDR3 length: 15; CDR3 protein: ASSSSGGSQVGYEQY
V gene: TRBV9; CDR3 length: 15; CDR3 protein: ASSTFGAGGGVETQY
V gene: TRBV6-5; CDR3 length: 11; CDR3 protein: ASSTGLNTEAF
V gene: TRBV27; CDR3 length: 11; CDR3 protein: ASSLFENEKLF
V gene: TRBV6-5; CDR3 length: 9; CDR3 protein: ASSYRDEQY
V gene: TRBV12-3/TRBV12-4; CDR3 length: 9; CDR3 protein: ASSLSQEQF
V gene: TRBV4-1; CDR3 length: 10; CDR3 protein: ASSHGNQPQH
V gene: TRBV7-8; CDR3 length: 15; CDR3 protein: ASSLARTSGRHNEQF
V gene: TRBV6-5; CDR3 length: 10; CDR3 protein: ASSRGYNEQF
V gene: TRBV13; CDR3 length: 12; CDR3 protein: ASSSLGGAGGYT
V gene: TRBV14; CDR3 length: 13; CDR3 protein: ASSPHLGPNSPLH
V gene: TRBV27; CDR3 length: 10; CDR3 protein: ASGRETNEQY
V gene: TRBV4-3; CDR3 length: 12; CDR3 protein: ASSQGRENTEAF
V gene: TRBV30; CDR3 length: 12; CDR3 protein: AWSVGQGSYEQY
V gene: TRBV3-1/TRBV3-2; CDR3 length: 10; CDR3 protein: ASSQEGGGQY
V gene: TRBV7-6; CDR3 length: 14; CDR3 protein: ASSLVPGPQAYEQY
V gene: TRBV24-1; CDR3 length: 12; CDR3 protein: ATSDIRQVDEQY
V gene: TRBV6-5; CDR3 length: 13; CDR3 protein: ASSPTQGTNEKLF